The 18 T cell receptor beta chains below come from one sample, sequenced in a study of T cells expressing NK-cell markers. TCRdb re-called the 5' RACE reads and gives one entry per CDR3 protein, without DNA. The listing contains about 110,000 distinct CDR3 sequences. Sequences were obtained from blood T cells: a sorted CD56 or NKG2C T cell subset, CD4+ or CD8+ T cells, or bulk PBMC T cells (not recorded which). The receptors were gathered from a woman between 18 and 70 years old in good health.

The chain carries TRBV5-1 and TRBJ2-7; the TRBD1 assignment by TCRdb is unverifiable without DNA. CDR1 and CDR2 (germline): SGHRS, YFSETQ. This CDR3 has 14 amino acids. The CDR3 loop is CASSFKGATYEQYF.

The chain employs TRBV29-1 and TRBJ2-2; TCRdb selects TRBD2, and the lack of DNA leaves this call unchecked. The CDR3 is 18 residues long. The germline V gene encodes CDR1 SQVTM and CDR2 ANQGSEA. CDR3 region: CSVEFPRLAGVRTGELFF.

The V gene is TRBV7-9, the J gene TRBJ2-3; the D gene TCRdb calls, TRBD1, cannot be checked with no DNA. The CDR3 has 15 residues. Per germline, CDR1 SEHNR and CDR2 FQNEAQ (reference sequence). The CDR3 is CASSGRGGGTDTQYF.

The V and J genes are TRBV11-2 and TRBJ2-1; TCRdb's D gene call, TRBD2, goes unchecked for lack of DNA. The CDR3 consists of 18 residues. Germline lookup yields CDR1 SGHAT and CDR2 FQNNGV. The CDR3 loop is CASSLGLAGATHLNEQFF.

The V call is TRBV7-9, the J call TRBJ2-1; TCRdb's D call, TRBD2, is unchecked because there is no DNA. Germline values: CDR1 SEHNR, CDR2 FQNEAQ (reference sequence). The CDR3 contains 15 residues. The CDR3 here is CASSPDLAGANEQFF.

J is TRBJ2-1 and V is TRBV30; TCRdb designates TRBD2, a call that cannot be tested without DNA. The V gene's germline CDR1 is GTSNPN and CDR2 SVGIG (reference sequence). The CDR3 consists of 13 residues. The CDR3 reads CAWSVLGRELGFF. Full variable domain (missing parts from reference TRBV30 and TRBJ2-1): SQTIHQWPATLVQPVGSPLSLECTVEGTSNPNLYWYRQAAGRGLQLLFYSVGIGQISSEVPQNLSASRPQDRQFILSSKKLLLSDSGFYLCAWSVLGRELGFFGPGTRLTVL.

This CDR3 is CASSLGGTEKLFF. The V gene is TRBV7-9, the J gene TRBJ1-4; TCRdb reports TRBD1, a call that lacks DNA to check it against. Germline lookup yields CDR1 SEHNR and CDR2 FQNEAQ (reference sequence). The CDR3 spans 13 residues.

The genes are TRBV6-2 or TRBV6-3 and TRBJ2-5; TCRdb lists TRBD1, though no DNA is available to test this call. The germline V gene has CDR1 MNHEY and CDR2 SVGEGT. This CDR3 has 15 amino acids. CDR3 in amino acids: CASSYPATGNWTQYF.

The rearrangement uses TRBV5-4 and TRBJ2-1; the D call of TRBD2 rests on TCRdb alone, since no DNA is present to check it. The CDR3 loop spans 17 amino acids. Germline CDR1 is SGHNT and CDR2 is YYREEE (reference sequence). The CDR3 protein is CASRPTSGGAGFSEQFF.

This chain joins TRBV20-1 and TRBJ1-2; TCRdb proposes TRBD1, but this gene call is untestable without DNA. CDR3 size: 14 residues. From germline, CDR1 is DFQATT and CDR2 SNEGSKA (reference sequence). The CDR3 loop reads CSVRSGIGRDGYTF.

The CDR3 loop reads CASSPPRTTAIKNIQYF. V gene TRBV19 combines with J gene TRBJ2-4; without DNA, the TCRdb call of TRBD2 cannot be checked. The germline V gene has CDR1 LNHDA and CDR2 SQIVND (reference sequence). The CDR3 is made up of 17 amino acids.

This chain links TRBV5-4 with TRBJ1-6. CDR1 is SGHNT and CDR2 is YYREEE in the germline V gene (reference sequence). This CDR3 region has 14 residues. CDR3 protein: CASSLDLGNSPLHF.

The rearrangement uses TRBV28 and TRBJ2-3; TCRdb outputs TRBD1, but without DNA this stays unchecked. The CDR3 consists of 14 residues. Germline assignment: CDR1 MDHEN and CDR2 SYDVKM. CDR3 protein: CASIISGGGDTQYF.

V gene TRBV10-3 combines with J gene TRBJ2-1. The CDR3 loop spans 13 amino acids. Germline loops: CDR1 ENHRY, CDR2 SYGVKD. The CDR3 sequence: CAISQKLVDEQFF.

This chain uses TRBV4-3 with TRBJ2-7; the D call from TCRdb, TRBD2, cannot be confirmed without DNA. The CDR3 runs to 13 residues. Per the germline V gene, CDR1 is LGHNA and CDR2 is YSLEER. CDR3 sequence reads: CASSSGLGIEQYF.

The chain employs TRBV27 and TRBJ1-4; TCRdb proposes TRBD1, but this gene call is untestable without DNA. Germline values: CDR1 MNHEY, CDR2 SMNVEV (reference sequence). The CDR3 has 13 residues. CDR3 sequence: CASSYGHLEKLFF.

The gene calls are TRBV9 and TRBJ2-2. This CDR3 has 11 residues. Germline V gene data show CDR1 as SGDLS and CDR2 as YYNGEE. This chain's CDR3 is CASSTSGELFF.

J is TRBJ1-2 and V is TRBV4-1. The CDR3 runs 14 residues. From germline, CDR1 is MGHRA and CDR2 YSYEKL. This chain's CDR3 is CASSPNTLNYGYTF.